The 32 T cell receptor beta chains below all came from one sample that was sequenced in a study of cytomegalovirus exposure and HLA in healthy donors. The PCR made use of 60 Vbeta and 13 Jbeta primers. Assay: immunoSEQ multiplex PCR; the TCRdb copy retains only in-frame clones and omits some. The sample holds around 140,000 clones, around 73% seen once. Sequenced material: PBMCs. The receptor source for this set is a young woman in good health and CMV-seronegative.

This rearrangement joins TRBV2 to TRBJ1-1, with D possibly matching TRBD1 (6 bases). Germline CDR1 reads SNHLY; CDR2 reads FYNNEI. This CDR3 contains 12 residues. V gave up 10 bases and J gave up 1 base, with 10 bases separating them. CDR3 coding DNA: TGTGCCACCCAGGGGACGAACACTGAAGCTTTCTTT. Encoded protein: CATQGTNTEAFF.

This chain uses TRBV7-2 with TRBJ2-3; no reliable D call. V was clipped by 5 bases and J by 0 bases, with 9 bases between them. This CDR3 region has 14 residues. The germline CDR1 and CDR2 sequences are SGHTA and FQGNSA. CDR3 nucleotides: TGTGCCAGCAGCGTCGCGACTAGCACAGATACGCAGTATTTT. It is translated as CASSVATSTDTQYF. Filled out from reference TRBV7-2 and TRBJ2-3, the complete variable domain reads GAGVSQSPSNKVTEKGKDVELRCDPISGHTALYWYRQSLGQGLEFLIYFQGNSAPDKSGLPSDRFSAERTGGSVSTLTIQRTQQEDSAVYLCASSVATSTDTQYFGPGTRLTVL.

The chain carries TRBV7-9 and TRBJ2-5; D not certain. Germline V gene sequence: CDR1 SEHNR, CDR2 FQNEAQ (reference sequence). This CDR3 is 13 amino acids long. V gave up 5 bases and J gave up 4 bases, with 11 bases separating them. DNA of the CDR3: TGTGCCAGCAGCAGAAGAGCCATAGAGACCCAGTACTTC. Encoded protein: CASSRRAIETQYF.

The chain uses TRBV7-8 and TRBJ1-2; 7 bases match TRBD1. With 5 bases clipped from V and 7 bases from J, the junction kept 4 bases outside the gene matches. The germline CDR1 and CDR2 sequences are SGHVS and FQNEAQ. CDR3 size: 12 residues. The CDR3 DNA is TGTGCCAGCAGCGTACAGGGGTTTGGCTACACCTTC. This gives the protein CASSVQGFGYTF.

The chain couples TRBV7-2 to TRBJ1-6, with 9 nucleotides matching TRBD1. CDR1 SGHTA and CDR2 FQGNSA come from the germline V gene. This CDR3 comprises 15 residues. After removal of 5 bases from V and 6 bases from J, the junction contained 5 bases not matched to a gene. The CDR3 loop is CASSQTGGSNSPLHF. The CDR3 DNA reads TGTGCCAGCAGCCAGACAGGGGGAAGTAATTCACCCCTCCACTTT.

This clone was detected a few times. The chain combines TRBV2 with TRBJ1-5; 7 bases are shared with TRBD1. Trimming cost V 7 bases and J 1 base; bases outside gene matches: 4. This CDR3 region has 14 residues. Germline assignment: CDR1 SNHLY and CDR2 FYNNEI. CDR3 loop: CASKGQSSNQPQHF. The CDR3 nucleotides are TGTGCCAGCAAGGGACAGTCAAGCAATCAGCCCCAGCATTTT.

The chain is built from TRBV6-6 and TRBJ2-1; TRBD2 agrees at 9 bases. J was trimmed by 6 bases and V by 0 bases; bases with no gene match: 6. Germline V gene lookup returns CDR1 MNHNY and CDR2 SVGAGI (reference sequence). The CDR3 runs to 16 residues. In DNA, the CDR3 is TGTGCCAGCAGTTACTCGCGGGGGGGCCAGGGCAATGAGCAGTTCTTC. Its translation: CASSYSRGGQGNEQFF.

This clone was counted once. V and J are TRBV4-2 and TRBJ2-5; 9 bases line up with TRBD2. Gene TRBJ2-7 matches the end of the DNA better, so the J call may be wrong. The CDR3 length is 17 residues. Germline V CDR1 and CDR2: LGHNA, YNFKEQ. This CDR3 reads CASSQEGETSGFYEQYF. The CDR3 coding sequence is TGTGCCAGCAGCCAAGAGGGGGAGACTAGCGGCTTCTACGAGCAGTACTTC.

The genes are TRBV5-6 and TRBJ1-1; D perhaps matches TRBD1 (6 bases). This CDR3 contains 13 residues. The ends were cut back, 7 bases at V and 3 bases at J, with 13 bases in the middle. In germline, CDR1 is SGHDT, CDR2 YYEEEE. CDR3 loop: CASSKDRYTEAFF. Written as DNA, the CDR3 is TGTGCCAGCTCTAAGGACAGATACACTGAAGCTTTCTTT.

CDR3 nucleotide sequence: TGTGCCACCAGGTACAGGCTCGAGACAGGGATCCAGCCCCAGCATTTT. Translating gives CATRYRLETGIQPQHF. This sequence joins TRBV15 and TRBJ1-5, with 7 bases fitting TRBD1. The J segment lost 7 bases and the V segment lost 6 bases, leaving 15 bases of the junction unmatched. In germline, CDR1 is LNHNV, CDR2 YYDKDF (reference sequence). This CDR3 spans 16 amino acids.

This rearrangement joins TRBV28 to TRBJ1-1, with D possibly being TRBD1 (6 bases). Per the germline V gene, CDR1 is MDHEN and CDR2 is SYDVKM. The CDR3 is 16 amino acids. Trimming cost V 5 bases and J 4 bases, with 20 bases left between them. The CDR3 region has the DNA TGTGCCAGCAGTCTGGACAGAGAGCAACTTAGCACTGAAGCTTTCTTT. As protein: CASSLDREQLSTEAFF.

This chain uses TRBV7-9 with TRBJ2-3; D unresolved. The CDR3 is made up of 14 amino acids. The germline V and J ends were trimmed by 5 bases and 4 bases, with 13 bases remaining between them. Germline CDR1 is SEHNR and CDR2 is FQNEAQ (reference sequence). CDR3 DNA sequence: TGTGCCAGCAGCCCTACTACACCTTCAGATACGCAGTATTTT. It specifies CASSPTTPSDTQYF.

This chain uses TRBV28 with TRBJ1-1, with no clear D. CDR3 length: 13 amino acids. V gave up 8 bases and J gave up 6 bases, with 16 bases separating them. The germline gives CDR1 MDHEN, CDR2 SYDVKM. The CDR3 is CASGGRGSAEAFF. The CDR3 nucleotides are TGTGCCAGCGGTGGGAGAGGGAGCGCTGAAGCTTTCTTT.

The chain carries TRBV7-2 and TRBJ2-7, with 11 positions matching TRBD1. J lost 5 bases, V lost 4 bases, and 4 bases had no gene match. CDR1 is SGHTA and CDR2 is FQGNSA in the germline V gene. The CDR3 loop spans 14 amino acids. This CDR3 is CASSSGTGGHEQYF. In DNA, the CDR3 is TGTGCCAGCAGCTCCGGGACAGGGGGGCACGAGCAGTACTTC. Supplemented by reference TRBV7-2 and TRBJ2-7, the full variable domain reads GAGVSQSPSNKVTEKGKDVELRCDPISGHTALYWYRQSLGQGLEFLIYFQGNSAPDKSGLPSDRFSAERTGGSVSTLTIQRTQQEDSAVYLCASSSGTGGHEQYFGPGTRLTVT.

The V gene is TRBV5-4, the J gene TRBJ1-2; possibly TRBD1 for D (5 bases). Germline-derived CDR1 and CDR2 are SGHNT and YYREEE (reference sequence). The CDR3 covers 13 residues. V dropped 1 base and J dropped 6 bases, with 10 bases sitting between them. CDR3 in DNA: TGTGCCAGCAGCTTGCGGGGGGAGGATGGCTACACCTTC. Protein sequence: CASSLRGEDGYTF.

The rearrangement joins TRBV6-4 to TRBJ2-1, with 7 nucleotides matching TRBD2. The CDR3 runs to 15 residues. V lost 8 bases and J lost 6; bases outside the gene matches: 13. Germline V CDR1 and CDR2: MRHNA, SNTAGT. CDR3 bases: TGTGCCAGCCTTAGGGAGGGGCCCTGGGGCAATGAGCAGTTCTTC. Translated, it gives CASLREGPWGNEQFF.

The J gene is TRBJ2-2, the V gene TRBV6-5, with D unclear. V lost 2 bases to trimming and J lost 6 bases, with 13 bases between them. Germline CDR1 is MNHEY and CDR2 is SVGAGI. This CDR3 has 15 residues. The CDR3, as DNA: TGTGCCAGCAGTTACCTACGGGTGGTCCCCGGGGAGCTGTTTTTT. Its translation is CASSYLRVVPGELFF.

The chain joins TRBV4-1 to TRBJ2-3; 10 nucleotides line up with TRBD2. V lost 1 base and J lost 9; bases outside the gene matches: 16. The length of the CDR3 is 18 residues. The germline V gene has CDR1 MGHRA and CDR2 YSYEKL. CDR3: CASSQVPPSGRAAITQYF. CDR3 in DNA: TGCGCCAGCAGCCAAGTCCCCCCCAGCGGGAGGGCCGCGATCACGCAGTATTTT.

This clone was seen once. The chain uses TRBV18 and TRBJ1-3, with 8 positions matching TRBD1. The CDR3 runs 14 residues. Per the germline V gene, CDR1 is KGHSH and CDR2 is LQKENI. After removal of 6 bases from V and 4 bases from J, the junction contained 5 bases not matched to a gene. The CDR3 region has the DNA TGTGCCAGCTCCACGACAGGGGACGGAAACACCATATATTTT. Amino acid sequence: CASSTTGDGNTIYF.

V usage is TRBV5-6 and J usage is TRBJ2-1; 10 positions match TRBD2. The J segment lost 12 bases and the V segment lost 0 bases, leaving 6 bases of the junction unmatched. CDR3 length: 14 residues. The V gene's germline CDR1 is SGHDT and CDR2 YYEEEE. The CDR3 reads CASSLVLAGSRQFF. The CDR3 DNA sequence: TGTGCCAGCAGCTTGGTACTAGCGGGGTCGAGGCAGTTCTTC.

The chain uses TRBV9 and TRBJ2-1; maybe TRBD2 (6 bases). Germline lookup yields CDR1 SGDLS and CDR2 YYNGEE. With 7 bases removed from V and 4 bases from J, the gap between germline ends came to 6 bases. The CDR3 spans 11 residues. The CDR3 sequence: CASGGYNEQFF. CDR3 nucleotides: TGTGCCAGCGGGGGGTACAATGAGCAGTTCTTC.

The chain links TRBV7-9 to TRBJ2-1, with D unresolved. Trimming removed 4 bases from V and 7 bases from J, with 8 bases in between. Germline CDR1 SEHNR, CDR2 FQNEAQ (reference sequence). The CDR3 is 12 amino acids. DNA for the CDR3: TGTGCCAGCAGCTACTTAGAAAATGAGCAGTTCTTC. Translation: CASSYLENEQFF. Full variable domain (rest looked up from reference TRBV7-9 and TRBJ2-1): DTGVSQNPRHKITKRGQNVTFRCDPISEHNRLYWYRQTLGQGPEFLTYFQNEAQLEKSRLLSDRFSAERPKGSFSTLEIQRTEQGDSAMYLCASSYLENEQFFGPGTRLTVL.

This chain connects TRBV5-1 to TRBJ2-2; D call uncertain. Trimming left V 0 bases short and J 4 bases short, with 10 bases between. Germline V lookup: CDR1 SGHRS, CDR2 YFSETQ. This CDR3 is built from 15 residues. CDR3 loop: CASSLALTPTGELFF. The CDR3 bases are TGCGCCAGCAGCTTGGCCCTAACTCCCACCGGGGAGCTGTTTTTT.

V and J are TRBV7-2 and TRBJ2-3; D gene ambiguous. The CDR3 runs to 13 residues. Trimming cost V 3 bases and J 0 bases, with 4 bases left between them. Germline V gene sequence: CDR1 SGHTA, CDR2 FQGNSA. CDR3 protein: CASSFGSTDTQYF. In DNA form, the CDR3 reads TGTGCCAGCAGCTTTGGCAGCACAGATACGCAGTATTTT.

This chain joins TRBV7-6 and TRBJ2-1; D possibly corresponds to TRBD2 (6 bases). This CDR3 has 19 residues. The V gene's germline CDR1 is SGHVS and CDR2 FNYEAQ. V lost 1 base and J lost 3, with 22 bases in between. The CDR3 reads CASSLDLSGGSGYYNEQFF. The CDR3 nucleotides are TGTGCCAGCAGCTTAGATCTGTCCGGGGGTAGCGGCTACTACAATGAGCAGTTCTTC. The whole variable domain, filled in from reference TRBV7-6 and TRBJ2-1, reads GAGVSQSPRYKVTKRGQDVALRCDPISGHVSLYWYRQALGQGPEFLTYFNYEAQQDKSGLPNDRFSAERPEGSISTLTIQRTEQRDSAMYRCASSLDLSGGSGYYNEQFFGPGTRLTVL.

This clone occurred a few times. This sequence joins TRBV10-3 and TRBJ1-6; 9 nucleotides align to TRBD1. V lost 10 bases, J lost 8 bases, and 12 bases stayed unmatched. Per germline, CDR1 ENHRY and CDR2 SYGVKD. This CDR3 has 15 amino acids. For the CDR3, the DNA is TGTGCCACCCGGGACGGACAGGGGATTTATTCACCCCTCCACTTT. It specifies CATRDGQGIYSPLHF.

This chain uses TRBV14 with TRBJ1-1; D remains ambiguous. CDR1 is SGHDN, CDR2 FVKESK, per germline. The CDR3 runs 13 residues. V was shortened by 0 bases and J by 8 bases, with 10 bases between the two germline ends. CDR3 sequence (DNA): TGTGCCAGCAGCCAAGAGAGGTGGCAGGAAGCTTTCTTT. Protein: CASSQERWQEAFF.

The chain combines TRBV30 with TRBJ1-5; perhaps TRBD1 as D (5 bases). Trimming left V 1 base short and J 9 bases short, with 13 bases between. The germline CDR1 and CDR2 sequences are GTSNPN and SVGIG (reference sequence). This CDR3 comprises 13 residues. Written as DNA, the CDR3 is TGTGCCTGGAGTGCAGGGACTTATCCGCCCCAGCATTTT. Amino acid sequence: CAWSAGTYPPQHF.

The gene calls are TRBV5-1 and TRBJ2-7; a possible D gene is TRBD2 (6 bases). Germline CDR1 is SGHRS and CDR2 is YFSETQ. CDR3 length equals 14 residues. Deletions cut 4 bases from V and 2 bases from J, with 13 bases between. The CDR3 DNA follows: TGCGCCAGCAGCGGGGGACTGCTGGCCTACGAGCAGTACTTC. Protein sequence: CASSGGLLAYEQYF.

V usage is TRBV28 and J usage is TRBJ2-5, with a weak D call TRBD2 (7 bases). CDR1 is MDHEN, CDR2 SYDVKM, per germline. V was shortened by 7 bases and J by 5 bases, with 11 bases between the two germline ends. This CDR3 spans 12 amino acids. The chain's CDR3 is CASNGGHETQYF. The CDR3, as DNA: TGTGCCAGCAACGGGGGGCACGAGACCCAGTACTTC.

This clone was seen a few times. This chain connects TRBV7-2 to TRBJ2-2; 10 bases match TRBD2. Germline CDR1 and CDR2: SGHTA and FQGNSA. The V segment lost 1 base and the J segment 6 bases; nucleotides outside the gene matches: 5. The CDR3 runs 16 residues. The CDR3 spells CASSLDSGGIAGELFF. In DNA, the CDR3 is TGTGCCAGCAGCTTAGATAGCGGGGGGATCGCCGGGGAGCTGTTTTTT.

The V call is TRBV11-2, the J call TRBJ2-5; unclear D gene. V lost 5 bases to trimming and J lost 0 bases, with 10 bases between them. Germline CDR1 SGHAT, CDR2 FQNNGV. This CDR3 has 14 residues. Here the CDR3 reads CASSPLGYQETQYF. The CDR3 DNA is TGTGCCAGCAGCCCCCTGGGCTACCAAGAGACCCAGTACTTC.